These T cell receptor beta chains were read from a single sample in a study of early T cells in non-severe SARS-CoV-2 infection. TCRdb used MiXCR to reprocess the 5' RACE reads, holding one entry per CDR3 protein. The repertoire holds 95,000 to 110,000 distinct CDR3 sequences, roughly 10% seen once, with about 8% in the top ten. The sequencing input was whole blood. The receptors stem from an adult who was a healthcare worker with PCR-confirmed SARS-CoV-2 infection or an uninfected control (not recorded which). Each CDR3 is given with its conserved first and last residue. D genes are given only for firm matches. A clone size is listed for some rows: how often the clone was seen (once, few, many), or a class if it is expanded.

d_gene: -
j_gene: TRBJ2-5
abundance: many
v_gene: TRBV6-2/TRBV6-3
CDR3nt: TGTGCCAGCAGTTACTTCGGGGAAGAGACCCAGTACTTC
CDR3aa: CASSYFGEETQYF

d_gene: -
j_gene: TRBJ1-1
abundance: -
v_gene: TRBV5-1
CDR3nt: TGCGCCAGCAGCCTCGCACAGGGTCTGAACACTGAAGCTTTCTTT
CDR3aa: CASSLAQGLNTEAFF

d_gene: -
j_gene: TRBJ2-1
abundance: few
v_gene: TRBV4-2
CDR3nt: TGTGCCAGCAGCCAAGGGCGGGGTGGGTACAATGAGCAGTTCTTC
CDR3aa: CASSQGRGGYNEQFF

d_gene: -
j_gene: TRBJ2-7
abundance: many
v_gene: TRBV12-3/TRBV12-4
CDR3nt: TGTGCCAGCAGATCGTCCTCCTACGAGCAGTACTTC
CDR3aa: CASRSSSYEQYF

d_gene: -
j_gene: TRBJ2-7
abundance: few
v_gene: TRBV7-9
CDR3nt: TGTGCCAGCAGCCCGGGGACTGCCCCCTACGAGCAGTACTTC
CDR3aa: CASSPGTAPYEQYF

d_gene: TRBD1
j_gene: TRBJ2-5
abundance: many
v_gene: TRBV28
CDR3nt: TGTGCCAGCAGTCAAGGCCCACACAGGGGTTGGGAGACCCAGTACTTC
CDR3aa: CASSQGPHRGWETQYF

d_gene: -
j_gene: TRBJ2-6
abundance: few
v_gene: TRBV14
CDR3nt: TGTGCCAGCAGCCGACGGGGGGCCAACGTCCTGACTTTC
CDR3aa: CASSRRGANVLTF

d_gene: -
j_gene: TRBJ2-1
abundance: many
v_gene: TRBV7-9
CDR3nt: TGTGCCAGCAGCTTAAGTGTGGGGAGTTACAATGAGCAGTTCTTC
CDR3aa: CASSLSVGSYNEQFF

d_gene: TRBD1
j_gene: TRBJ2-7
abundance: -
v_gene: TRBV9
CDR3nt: TGTGCCAGCAGCGGAGGACAGGGTAACCCTCGAGAGCAGTACTTC
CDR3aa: CASSGGQGNPREQYF

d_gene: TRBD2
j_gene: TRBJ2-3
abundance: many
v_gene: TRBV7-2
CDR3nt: TGTGCCAGCAGCGCTTTAGCGGGAGGGGGCACAGATACGCAGTATTTT
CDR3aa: CASSALAGGGTDTQYF

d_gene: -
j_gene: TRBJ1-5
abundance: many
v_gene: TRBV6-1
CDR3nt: TGTGCCAGCAGTGAAGGTGGGGGGCGCCAGCCCCAGCATTTT
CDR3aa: CASSEGGGRQPQHF

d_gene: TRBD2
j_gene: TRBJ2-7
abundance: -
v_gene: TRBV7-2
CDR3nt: TGTGCCAGCAGCCCCCGTGACGGGAGGTCGAGAGAGCAGTACTTC
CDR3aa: CASSPRDGRSREQYF

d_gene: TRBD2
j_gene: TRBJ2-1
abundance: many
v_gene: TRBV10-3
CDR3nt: TGTGCCATCAGGGAACCGGGACTAGCGGGAGCAGATGAGCAGTTCTTC
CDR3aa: CAIREPGLAGADEQFF

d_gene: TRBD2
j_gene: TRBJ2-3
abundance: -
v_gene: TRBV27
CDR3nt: TGTGCCAGCAGATCCTGGACTAGCGGACGAGATACGCAGTATTTT
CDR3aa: CASRSWTSGRDTQYF

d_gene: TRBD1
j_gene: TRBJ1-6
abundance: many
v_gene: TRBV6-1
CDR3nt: TGTGCCAGCAGTGAAGCAGGACAGGGGAGCTCACCCCTCCACTTT
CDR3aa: CASSEAGQGSSPLHF

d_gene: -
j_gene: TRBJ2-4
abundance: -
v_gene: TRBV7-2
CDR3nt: TGTGCCAGCAGCCCCCAGAGTCTAGCCAAAAACATTCAGTACTTC
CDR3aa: CASSPQSLAKNIQYF

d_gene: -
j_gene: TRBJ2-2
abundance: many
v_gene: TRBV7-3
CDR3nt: TGTGCCAGCAGCTTAGCCAGGACGAACACCGGGGAGCTGTTTTTT
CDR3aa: CASSLARTNTGELFF

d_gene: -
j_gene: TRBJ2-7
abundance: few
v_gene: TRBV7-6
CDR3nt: TGTGCCAGCAGCTTCGACAGATTAAGCTACGAGCAGTACTTC
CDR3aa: CASSFDRLSYEQYF

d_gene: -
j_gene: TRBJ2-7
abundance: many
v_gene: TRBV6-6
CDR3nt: TGTGCCAGCAGCCTCCGGGTCTACGAGCAGTACTTC
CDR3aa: CASSLRVYEQYF

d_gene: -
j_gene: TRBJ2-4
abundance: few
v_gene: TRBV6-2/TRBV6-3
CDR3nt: TGTGCCAGCAGCGGATTAAACATTCAGTACTTC
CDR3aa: CASSGLNIQYF

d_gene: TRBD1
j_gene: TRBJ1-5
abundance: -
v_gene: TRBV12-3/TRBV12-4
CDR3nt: TGTGCCAGCAGGCGATCAGGGGGCGCGGATCAGCCCCAGCATTTT
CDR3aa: CASRRSGGADQPQHF

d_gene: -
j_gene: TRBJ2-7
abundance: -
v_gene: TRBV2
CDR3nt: TGTGCCAGCAGGGCAGGGGTAGGCCACGAGCAGTACTTC
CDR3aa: CASRAGVGHEQYF

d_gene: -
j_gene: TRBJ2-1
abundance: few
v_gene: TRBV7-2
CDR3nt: TGTGCCAGCAGCGTACTAGCTTTCAATGAGCAGTTCTTC
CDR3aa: CASSVLAFNEQFF

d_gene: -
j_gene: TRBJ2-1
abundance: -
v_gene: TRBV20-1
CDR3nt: TGCAGTGCTAGAGATCTCTCCTACAATGAGCAGTTCTTC
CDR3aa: CSARDLSYNEQFF

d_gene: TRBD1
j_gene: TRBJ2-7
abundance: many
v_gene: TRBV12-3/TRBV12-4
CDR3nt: TGTGCCAGCAGTCCGGGCGGACAGGCCATCCCCTACGAGCAGTACTTC
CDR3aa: CASSPGGQAIPYEQYF

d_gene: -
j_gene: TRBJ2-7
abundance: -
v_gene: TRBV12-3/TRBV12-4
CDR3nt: TGTGCCAGCACCGTAGACTCTCCGTTCTCCTACGAGCAGTACTTC
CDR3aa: CASTVDSPFSYEQYF

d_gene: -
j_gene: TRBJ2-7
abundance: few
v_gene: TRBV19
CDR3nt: TGTGCCAGTAGTATACGGGCTGGGAACTACGAGCAGTACTTC
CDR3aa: CASSIRAGNYEQYF